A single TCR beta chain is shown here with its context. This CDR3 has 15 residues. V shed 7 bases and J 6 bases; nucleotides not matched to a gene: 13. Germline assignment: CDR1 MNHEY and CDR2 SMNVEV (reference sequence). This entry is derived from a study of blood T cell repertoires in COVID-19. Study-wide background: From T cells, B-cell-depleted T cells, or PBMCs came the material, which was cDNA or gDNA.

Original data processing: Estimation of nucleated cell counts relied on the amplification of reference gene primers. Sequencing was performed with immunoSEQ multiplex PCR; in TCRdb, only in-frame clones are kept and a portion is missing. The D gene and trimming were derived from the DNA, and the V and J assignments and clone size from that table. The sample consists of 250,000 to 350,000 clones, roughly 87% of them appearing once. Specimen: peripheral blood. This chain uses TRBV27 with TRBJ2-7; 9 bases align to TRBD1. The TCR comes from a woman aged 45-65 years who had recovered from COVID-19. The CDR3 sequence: CASTSVGQGISEQYF. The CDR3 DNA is TGTGCCAGCACCTCCGTCGGACAGGGGATCTCCGAGCAGTACTTC.